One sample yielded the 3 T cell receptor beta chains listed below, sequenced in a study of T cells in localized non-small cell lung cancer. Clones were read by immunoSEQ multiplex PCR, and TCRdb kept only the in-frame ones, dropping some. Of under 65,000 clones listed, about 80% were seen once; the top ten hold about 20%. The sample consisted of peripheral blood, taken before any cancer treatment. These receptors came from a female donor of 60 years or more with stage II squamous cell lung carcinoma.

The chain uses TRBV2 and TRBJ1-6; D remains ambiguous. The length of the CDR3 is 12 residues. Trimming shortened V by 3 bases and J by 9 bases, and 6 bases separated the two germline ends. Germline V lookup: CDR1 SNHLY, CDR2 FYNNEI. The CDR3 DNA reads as TGTGCCAGCAGTGATGAGGTTTCACCCCTCCACTTT. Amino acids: CASSDEVSPLHF.

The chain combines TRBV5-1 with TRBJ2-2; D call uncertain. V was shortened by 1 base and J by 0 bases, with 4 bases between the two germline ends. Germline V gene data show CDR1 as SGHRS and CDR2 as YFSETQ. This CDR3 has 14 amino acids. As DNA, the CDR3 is TGCGCCAGCAGCTTGTCTGCGAACACCGGGGAGCTGTTTTTT. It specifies CASSLSANTGELFF.

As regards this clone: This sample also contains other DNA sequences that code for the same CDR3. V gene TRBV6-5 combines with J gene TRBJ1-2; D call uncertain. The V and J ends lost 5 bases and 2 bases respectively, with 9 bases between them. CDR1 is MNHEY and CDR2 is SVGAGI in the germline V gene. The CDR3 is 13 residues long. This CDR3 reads CASSDTVNYGYTF. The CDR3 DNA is TGTGCCAGCAGTGATACAGTGAACTATGGCTACACCTTC.